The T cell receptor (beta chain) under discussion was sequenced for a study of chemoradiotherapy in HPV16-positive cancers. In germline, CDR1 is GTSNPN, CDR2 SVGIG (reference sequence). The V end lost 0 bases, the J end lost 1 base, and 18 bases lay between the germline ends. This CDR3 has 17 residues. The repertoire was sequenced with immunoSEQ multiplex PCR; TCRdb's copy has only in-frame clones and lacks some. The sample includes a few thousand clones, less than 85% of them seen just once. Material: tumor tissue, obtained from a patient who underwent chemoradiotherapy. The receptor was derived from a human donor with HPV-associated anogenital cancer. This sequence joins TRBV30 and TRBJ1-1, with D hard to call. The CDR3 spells CAWSVHGRVRSNTEAFF. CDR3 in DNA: TGTGCCTGGAGTGTACATGGGAGGGTCCGTTCGAACACTGAAGCTTTCTTT.